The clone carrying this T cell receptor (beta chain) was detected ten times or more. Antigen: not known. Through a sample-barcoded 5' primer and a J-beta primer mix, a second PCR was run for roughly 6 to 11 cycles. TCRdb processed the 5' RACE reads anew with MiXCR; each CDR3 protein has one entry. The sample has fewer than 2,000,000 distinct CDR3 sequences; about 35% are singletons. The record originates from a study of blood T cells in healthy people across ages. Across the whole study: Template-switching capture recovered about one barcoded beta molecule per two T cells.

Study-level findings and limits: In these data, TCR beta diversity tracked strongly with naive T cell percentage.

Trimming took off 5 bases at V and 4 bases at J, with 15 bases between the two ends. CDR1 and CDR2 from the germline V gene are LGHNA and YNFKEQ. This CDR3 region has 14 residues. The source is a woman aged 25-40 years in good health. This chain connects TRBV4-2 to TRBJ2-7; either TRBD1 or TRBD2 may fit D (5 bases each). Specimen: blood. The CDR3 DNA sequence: TGTGCCAGCAGCTCCCGTGAGGGGTCGTACGAGCAGTACTTC. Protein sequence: CASSSREGSYEQYF.